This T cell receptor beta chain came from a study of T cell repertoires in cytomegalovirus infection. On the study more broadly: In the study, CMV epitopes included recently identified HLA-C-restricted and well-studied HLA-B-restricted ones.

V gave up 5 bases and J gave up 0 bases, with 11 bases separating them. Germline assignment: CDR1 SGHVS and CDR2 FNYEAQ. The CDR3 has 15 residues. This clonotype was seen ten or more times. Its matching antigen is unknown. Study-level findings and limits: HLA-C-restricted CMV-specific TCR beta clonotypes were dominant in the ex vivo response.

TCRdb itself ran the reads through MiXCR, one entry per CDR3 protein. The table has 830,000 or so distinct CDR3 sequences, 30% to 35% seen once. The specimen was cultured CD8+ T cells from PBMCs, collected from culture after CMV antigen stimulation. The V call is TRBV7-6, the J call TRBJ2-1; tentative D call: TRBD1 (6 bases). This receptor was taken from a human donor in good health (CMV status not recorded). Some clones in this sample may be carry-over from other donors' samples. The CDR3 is CASSPQGGSYNEQFF. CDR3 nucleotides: TGTGCCAGCAGCCCGCAAGGGGGCTCCTACAATGAGCAGTTCTTC.